This TCR beta chain was identified in a study of CD8+CD57+ T cells in acquired aplastic anemia. Overall study context: When averaged, DNA from sorted CD4+ and CD8+ cells came to approximately 3.2 ug. Findings and limits, study-wide: The number of CD8+ CDR3 sequences shared by patients and controls was twenty-nine. Between patients and controls, CD8+ Simpson's diversity did not vary significantly.

Sequencing was done on patients that had shown CD8+CD57+ cell expansion by flow cytometry. Acquired aplastic anemia of severe grade affected all patients. The CDR3 consists of 12 residues. Germline values: CDR1 DFQATT, CDR2 SNEGSKA (reference sequence). Trimming cost V 1 base and J 4 bases, with 4 bases left between them. Of note for this clonotype: Antigen unknown.

For CDR3 and TCR beta VDJ profiling, genomic DNA was the template used. MiXCR, run by TCRdb on the reads, gives a single entry per CDR3 protein. The data show around 220,000 distinct CDR3 sequences, with around 49% seen just once and less than 20% held by the top ten. This receptor was identified in a human donor with aplastic anemia. The sample comprised sorted CD4+, CD8+, or CD8+CD57+ T cells (not recorded which) from PBMCs. The chain combines TRBV20-1 with TRBJ2-2; no clear D. The CDR3 sequence: CSARGGTGELFF. In DNA form, the CDR3 reads TGCAGTGCTAGAGGGGGCACCGGGGAGCTGTTTTTT.